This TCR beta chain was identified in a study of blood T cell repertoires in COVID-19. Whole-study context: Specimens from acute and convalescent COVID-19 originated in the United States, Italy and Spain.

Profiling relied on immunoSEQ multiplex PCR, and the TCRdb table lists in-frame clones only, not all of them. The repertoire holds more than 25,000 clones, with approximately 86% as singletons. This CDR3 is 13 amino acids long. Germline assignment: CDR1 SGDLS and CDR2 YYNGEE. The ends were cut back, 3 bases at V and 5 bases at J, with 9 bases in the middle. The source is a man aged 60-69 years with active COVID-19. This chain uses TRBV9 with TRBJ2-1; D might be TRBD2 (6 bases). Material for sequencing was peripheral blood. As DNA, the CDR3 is TGTGCCAGCAGCGGGGGACTTAACAATGAGCAGTTCTTC. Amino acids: CASSGGLNNEQFF.